The TCR beta chain described here comes from a study of technical replicates of blood from several donors. This CDR3 is 12 amino acids long. Trimming stripped 4 bases from V and 2 bases from J, with 6 bases between. Per the germline V gene, CDR1 is SGDLS and CDR2 is YYNGEE. This table comes from immunoSEQ multiplex PCR, and its TCRdb copy is limited to in-frame clones, with some not included. Seen here are under 85,000 clones, 93% observed once, and the top ten hold less than 0.3%. This clonotype was obtained from a human donor in good health. The chain recombines TRBV9 with TRBJ2-5; D is unresolved. The sequenced material came from T cells isolated from PBMCs. The DNA of the CDR3 is TGTGCCAGCAGCCCCGGGCAAGAGACCCAGTACTTC. Protein sequence: CASSPGQETQYF.